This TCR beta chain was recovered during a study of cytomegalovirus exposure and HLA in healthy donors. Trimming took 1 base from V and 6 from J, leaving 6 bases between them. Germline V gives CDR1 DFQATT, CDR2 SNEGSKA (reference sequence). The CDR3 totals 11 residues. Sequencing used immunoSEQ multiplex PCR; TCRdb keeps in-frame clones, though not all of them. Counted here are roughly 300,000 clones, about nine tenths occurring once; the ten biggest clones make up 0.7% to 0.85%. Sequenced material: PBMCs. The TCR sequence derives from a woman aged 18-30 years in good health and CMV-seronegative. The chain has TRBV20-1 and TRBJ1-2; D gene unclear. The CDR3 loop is CSARVRDGYTF. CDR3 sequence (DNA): TGCAGTGCTAGAGTCCGGGATGGCTACACCTTC.